These 3 T cell receptor beta chains came from one sample sequenced in a study of monozygotic twins with inflammatory bowel disease. TCRdb processed the 5' RACE reads again and assigns one entry to each CDR3 protein, with no DNA. The repertoire table contains 200,000 to 250,000 distinct CDR3 sequences. Specimen: blood. The receptor source for this set is a human donor with ulcerative colitis or Crohn's disease, or a healthy co-twin of an affected twin (not recorded which).

V gene TRBV5-4 combines with J gene TRBJ1-1; the D call from TCRdb, TRBD1, cannot be confirmed without DNA. CDR1 and CDR2 from the germline V gene are SGHNT and YYREEE (reference sequence). The CDR3 contains 15 residues. This chain's CDR3 is CASSLPGGPGTEAFF.

The V and J genes are TRBV6-2 or TRBV6-3 and TRBJ2-1; the TRBD1 assignment by TCRdb is unverifiable without DNA. The CDR3 length is 12 residues. Germline CDR1 and CDR2: MNHEY and SVGEGT. This chain's CDR3 is CASSTGVGRQFF.

The rearrangement joins TRBV3-1 to TRBJ1-1. This CDR3 has 16 amino acids. CDR1 and CDR2 from the germline V gene are LGHDT and YNNKEL (reference sequence). The CDR3 spells CASSQAGRRVNTEAFF.